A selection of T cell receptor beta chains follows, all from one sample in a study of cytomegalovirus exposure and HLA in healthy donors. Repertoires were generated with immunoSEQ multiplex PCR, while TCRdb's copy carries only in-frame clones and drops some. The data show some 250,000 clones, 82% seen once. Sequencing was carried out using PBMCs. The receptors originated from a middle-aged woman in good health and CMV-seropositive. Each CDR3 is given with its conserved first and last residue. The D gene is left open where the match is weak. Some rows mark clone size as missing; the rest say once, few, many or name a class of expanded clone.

cdr3_aa: CASSTLLAGGRFYQFF; cdr3_nt: TGCGCCAGCAGCACTCTACTAGCGGGGGGGCGATTCTACCAGTTCTTC; d_call: TRBD2; v_call: TRBV10-1; clone_size: NA; j_call: TRBJ2-1
cdr3_aa: CASSEFSGGLPYEQYF; cdr3_nt: TGTGCCAGCAGCGAATTTAGCGGGGGGCTCCCCTACGAGCAGTACTTC; d_call: TRBD2; v_call: TRBV7-6; clone_size: few; j_call: TRBJ2-7
cdr3_aa: CASSSPDRVEQPQHF; cdr3_nt: TGTGCCAGCAGTTCACCCGACAGGGTAGAACAGCCCCAGCATTTT; d_call: TRBD1; v_call: TRBV28; clone_size: NA; j_call: TRBJ1-5
cdr3_aa: CASSDSSRAANYGYTF; cdr3_nt: TGTGCCAGCAGTGACTCGAGCAGGGCAGCTAACTATGGCTACACCTTC; d_call: NA; v_call: TRBV6-4; clone_size: NA; j_call: TRBJ1-2
cdr3_aa: CGLRYSSKNIQYF; cdr3_nt: TGTGGCCTAAGGTACAGTAGCAAAAACATTCAGTACTTC; d_call: NA; v_call: TRBV6-6; clone_size: NA; j_call: TRBJ2-4
cdr3_aa: CASSPGQAKIEGYTF; cdr3_nt: TGTGCCAGCAGCCCGGGACAGGCTAAGATAGAAGGCTACACCTTC; d_call: TRBD1; v_call: TRBV7-3; clone_size: NA; j_call: TRBJ1-2
cdr3_aa: CASSLGRGADYGYTF; cdr3_nt: TGTGCCAGCAGCTTAGGAAGGGGCGCCGACTATGGCTACACCTTC; d_call: NA; v_call: TRBV7-9; clone_size: NA; j_call: TRBJ1-2
cdr3_aa: CAISGWETGRSGANVLTF; cdr3_nt: TGTGCCATCAGTGGGTGGGAGACAGGCCGCTCTGGGGCCAACGTCCTGACTTTC; d_call: NA; v_call: TRBV10-3; clone_size: NA; j_call: TRBJ2-6
cdr3_aa: CASSLVQAEQFF; cdr3_nt: TGTGCCAGCAGCTTAGTGCAGGCCGAGCAGTTCTTC; d_call: NA; v_call: TRBV7-9; clone_size: NA; j_call: TRBJ2-1
cdr3_aa: CASSRTSGSFYNEQFF; cdr3_nt: TGTGCCAGCAGTCGCACTAGCGGGAGTTTCTACAATGAGCAGTTCTTC; d_call: TRBD2; v_call: TRBV7-9; clone_size: NA; j_call: TRBJ2-1
cdr3_aa: CSVEDSQRVTGELFF; cdr3_nt: TGCAGCGTTGAAGATTCTCAACGGGTCACCGGGGAGCTGTTTTTT; d_call: NA; v_call: TRBV29-1; clone_size: NA; j_call: TRBJ2-2
cdr3_aa: CAWRPRGYSNQPQHF; cdr3_nt: TGTGCCTGGAGGCCCAGAGGGTATAGCAATCAGCCCCAGCATTTT; d_call: NA; v_call: TRBV30; clone_size: NA; j_call: TRBJ1-5
cdr3_aa: CASSIAGTGYEQYF; cdr3_nt: TGTGCCAGTAGTATCGCCGGGACAGGCTACGAGCAGTACTTC; d_call: TRBD1; v_call: TRBV19; clone_size: NA; j_call: TRBJ2-7
cdr3_aa: CASSLDPSGFSYEQYF; cdr3_nt: TGCGCCAGCAGCTTGGACCCTAGCGGGTTTTCCTACGAGCAGTACTTC; d_call: TRBD2; v_call: TRBV5-1; clone_size: few; j_call: TRBJ2-7
cdr3_aa: CASSEIGGTANRPAGETQYF; cdr3_nt: TGTGCCAGCAGCGAAATCGGAGGGACAGCGAACAGACCGGCTGGAGAGACCCAGTACTTC; d_call: NA; v_call: TRBV4-2; clone_size: once; j_call: TRBJ2-5
cdr3_aa: CASTPAENSPLHF; cdr3_nt: TGTGCCAGCACTCCTGCAGAAAATTCCCCCCTCCACTTT; d_call: NA; v_call: TRBV6-5; clone_size: NA; j_call: TRBJ1-6
cdr3_aa: CASRWELGQEFSGYTF; cdr3_nt: TGCGCCAGCCGCTGGGAGTTGGGACAGGAGTTCTCTGGCTACACCTTC; d_call: TRBD1; v_call: TRBV5-1; clone_size: NA; j_call: TRBJ1-2
cdr3_aa: CAWRPGTVPYEQYF; cdr3_nt: TGTGCCTGGAGACCCGGGACAGTACCTTACGAGCAGTACTTC; d_call: TRBD1; v_call: TRBV30; clone_size: NA; j_call: TRBJ2-7
cdr3_aa: CASSHRRGTGDEKLFF; cdr3_nt: TGCGCCAGCAGCCACCGAAGGGGGACAGGGGATGAAAAACTGTTTTTT; d_call: TRBD1; v_call: TRBV4-3; clone_size: NA; j_call: TRBJ1-4
cdr3_aa: CASSEGNRVNEQFF; cdr3_nt: TGTGCCAGCAGTGAAGGAAACAGGGTCAATGAGCAGTTCTTC; d_call: NA; v_call: TRBV2; clone_size: NA; j_call: TRBJ2-1
cdr3_aa: CASSLPGQQVSPLHF; cdr3_nt: TGCGCCAGCAGCTTGCCGGGACAGCAGGTTTCACCCCTCCACTTT; d_call: TRBD1; v_call: TRBV5-1; clone_size: NA; j_call: TRBJ1-6
cdr3_aa: CASKQGNTEAFF; cdr3_nt: TGTGCCAGCAAGCAGGGGAACACTGAAGCTTTCTTT; d_call: NA; v_call: TRBV11-3; clone_size: NA; j_call: TRBJ1-1
cdr3_aa: CASSQGRGIGTDTQYF; cdr3_nt: TGCGCCAGCAGCCAAGGGAGGGGAATCGGCACAGATACGCAGTATTTT; d_call: NA; v_call: TRBV4-1; clone_size: NA; j_call: TRBJ2-3
cdr3_aa: CASSWGGLDNEQYF; cdr3_nt: TGCGCCAGCAGCTGGGGGGGACTTGACAACGAGCAGTACTTC; d_call: TRBD2; v_call: TRBV5-1; clone_size: NA; j_call: TRBJ2-7
cdr3_aa: CASSWLAGVSYEQYF; cdr3_nt: TGTGCCAGCAGCTGGCTAGCGGGAGTTTCCTACGAGCAGTACTTC; d_call: TRBD2; v_call: TRBV11-2; clone_size: NA; j_call: TRBJ2-7
cdr3_aa: CASSQGSGPINEQFF; cdr3_nt: TGTGCCAGCAGCCAAGGGAGCGGGCCTATCAATGAGCAGTTCTTC; d_call: NA; v_call: TRBV4-2; clone_size: few; j_call: TRBJ2-1
cdr3_aa: CASRGDRNTEAFF; cdr3_nt: TGTGCCAGCAGGGGGGACAGGAACACTGAAGCTTTCTTT; d_call: TRBD1; v_call: TRBV2; clone_size: NA; j_call: TRBJ1-1
cdr3_aa: CASSLKEAVPGFRGNNSPLHF; cdr3_nt: TGCGCCAGCAGCCTGAAAGAAGCCGTACCGGGCTTTAGGGGGAATAATTCACCCCTCCACTTT; d_call: NA; v_call: TRBV4-3; clone_size: NA; j_call: TRBJ1-6
cdr3_aa: CSVGAGRETQYF; cdr3_nt: TGCAGCGTTGGGGCAGGGCGAGAGACCCAGTACTTC; d_call: NA; v_call: TRBV29-1; clone_size: few; j_call: TRBJ2-5
cdr3_aa: CASSQDAGMGEQYF; cdr3_nt: TGCGCCAGCAGCCAAGACGCGGGAATGGGCGAGCAGTACTTC; d_call: NA; v_call: TRBV4-3; clone_size: NA; j_call: TRBJ2-7
cdr3_aa: CASSVGGGGLAGLRLRDTQYF; cdr3_nt: TGTGCCAGCAGCGTAGGAGGGGGGGGACTAGCGGGATTACGGTTAAGAGATACGCAGTATTTT; d_call: TRBD2; v_call: TRBV9; clone_size: NA; j_call: TRBJ2-3
cdr3_aa: CASSRTDRGNEKLFF; cdr3_nt: TGTGCCAGCAGCCGGACCGACAGGGGCAATGAAAAACTGTTTTTT; d_call: TRBD1; v_call: TRBV4-2; clone_size: NA; j_call: TRBJ1-4
cdr3_aa: CASSDPGTGGNQPQHF; cdr3_nt: TGTGCCAGCAGCGATCCCGGGACAGGGGGCAATCAGCCCCAGCATTTT; d_call: TRBD1; v_call: TRBV2; clone_size: NA; j_call: TRBJ1-5
cdr3_aa: CASSSQLASLSYNEQFF; cdr3_nt: TGTGCCAGCAGCTCTCAGCTAGCGAGTCTCTCCTACAATGAGCAGTTCTTC; d_call: NA; v_call: TRBV2; clone_size: NA; j_call: TRBJ2-1
cdr3_aa: CASSPGLADKTQYF; cdr3_nt: TGTGCCAGCAGCCCGGGACTAGCGGATAAGACCCAGTACTTC; d_call: TRBD2; v_call: TRBV7-3; clone_size: NA; j_call: TRBJ2-5
cdr3_aa: CATSAGPTDTQYF; cdr3_nt: TGCGCCACCTCCGCGGGGCCGACAGATACGCAGTATTTT; d_call: NA; v_call: TRBV5-1; clone_size: NA; j_call: TRBJ2-3
cdr3_aa: CASSRLRVAGGNTGELFF; cdr3_nt: TGTGCCAGCAGCCGCCTAAGAGTAGCGGGAGGGAACACCGGGGAGCTGTTTTTT; d_call: TRBD2; v_call: TRBV13; clone_size: NA; j_call: TRBJ2-2
cdr3_aa: CAWERQANTEAFF; cdr3_nt: TGTGCCTGGGAGAGACAGGCCAACACTGAAGCTTTCTTT; d_call: NA; v_call: TRBV30; clone_size: NA; j_call: TRBJ1-1
cdr3_aa: CASSLGRTGSMNTEAFF; cdr3_nt: TGCGCCAGCAGCTTGGGGCGGACAGGGTCCATGAACACTGAAGCTTTCTTT; d_call: TRBD1; v_call: TRBV5-1; clone_size: NA; j_call: TRBJ1-1
cdr3_aa: CASSLAQNSPLHF; cdr3_nt: TGTGCCAGCAGCTTAGCGCAGAATTCACCCCTCCACTTT; d_call: NA; v_call: TRBV7-8; clone_size: NA; j_call: TRBJ1-6
cdr3_aa: CAWSVSVNEQFF; cdr3_nt: TGTGCCTGGAGTGTTTCGGTGAATGAGCAGTTCTTC; d_call: NA; v_call: TRBV30; clone_size: NA; j_call: TRBJ2-1
cdr3_aa: CASSLLPGSAYEQYF; cdr3_nt: TGCGCCAGCAGCTTGCTACCGGGAAGCGCCTACGAGCAGTACTTC; d_call: NA; v_call: TRBV5-1; clone_size: NA; j_call: TRBJ2-7
cdr3_aa: CASSLAGGPSYNEQFF; cdr3_nt: TGTGCCAGCAGTTTAGCGGGAGGTCCCTCCTACAATGAGCAGTTCTTC; d_call: TRBD2; v_call: TRBV27; clone_size: NA; j_call: TRBJ2-1
cdr3_aa: CASSSPLGVDTGELFF; cdr3_nt: TGCGCCAGCAGCTCTCCGTTGGGAGTGGATACCGGGGAGCTGTTTTTT; d_call: NA; v_call: TRBV5-1; clone_size: once; j_call: TRBJ2-2
cdr3_aa: CASSPDTYEQYF; cdr3_nt: TGTGCCAGCAGCCCCGACACCTACGAGCAGTACTTC; d_call: NA; v_call: TRBV7-8; clone_size: NA; j_call: TRBJ2-7
cdr3_aa: CASRLTGVTYEQYF; cdr3_nt: TGTGCCAGCAGATTAACAGGGGTGACCTACGAGCAGTACTTC; d_call: TRBD1; v_call: TRBV5-8; clone_size: few; j_call: TRBJ2-7
cdr3_aa: CAWSRQALSPNEKLFF; cdr3_nt: TGTGCCTGGAGTCGACAGGCCCTGAGCCCCAATGAAAAACTGTTTTTT; d_call: NA; v_call: TRBV30; clone_size: NA; j_call: TRBJ1-4
cdr3_aa: CASSRRRENTEAFF; cdr3_nt: TGTGCCAGCAGTCGGCGGAGGGAGAACACTGAAGCTTTCTTT; d_call: NA; v_call: TRBV6-5; clone_size: NA; j_call: TRBJ1-1
cdr3_aa: CASSGRWNEQFF; cdr3_nt: TGTGCCAGCAGTGGCAGGTGGAATGAGCAGTTCTTC; d_call: NA; v_call: TRBV6-1; clone_size: NA; j_call: TRBJ2-1
cdr3_aa: CASSHERGGYNEQFF; cdr3_nt: TGTGCCAGCAGTCACGAGCGGGGGGGCTACAATGAGCAGTTCTTC; d_call: TRBD2; v_call: TRBV28; clone_size: NA; j_call: TRBJ2-1
cdr3_aa: CASNPVLPGTEAFF; cdr3_nt: TGTGCCAGCAATCCGGTCCTACCTGGCACTGAAGCTTTCTTT; d_call: NA; v_call: TRBV6-6; clone_size: NA; j_call: TRBJ1-1
cdr3_aa: CASKGIYTTNTQYF; cdr3_nt: TGTGCCAGCAAAGGAATATATACGACAAATACGCAGTATTTT; d_call: NA; v_call: TRBV7-8; clone_size: NA; j_call: TRBJ2-3
cdr3_aa: CASSLHRGSTGELFF; cdr3_nt: TGTGCCAGCAGCTTGCACAGGGGATCCACCGGGGAGCTGTTTTTT; d_call: TRBD1; v_call: TRBV2; clone_size: NA; j_call: TRBJ2-2